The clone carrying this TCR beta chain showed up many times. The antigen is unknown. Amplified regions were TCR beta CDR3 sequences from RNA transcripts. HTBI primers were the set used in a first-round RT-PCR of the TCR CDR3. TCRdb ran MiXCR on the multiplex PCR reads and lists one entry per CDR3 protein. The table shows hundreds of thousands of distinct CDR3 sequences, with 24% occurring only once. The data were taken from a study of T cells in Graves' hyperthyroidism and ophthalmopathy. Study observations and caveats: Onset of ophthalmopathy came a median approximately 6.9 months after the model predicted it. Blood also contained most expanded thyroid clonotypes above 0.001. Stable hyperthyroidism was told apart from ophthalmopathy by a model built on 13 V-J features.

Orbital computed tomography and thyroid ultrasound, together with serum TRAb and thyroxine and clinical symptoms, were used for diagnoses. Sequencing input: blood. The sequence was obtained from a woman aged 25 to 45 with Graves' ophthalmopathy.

This CDR3 reads CASSAYQRSNTEAFF. The CDR3 DNA is TGTGCCAGCAGCGCGTACCAAAGAAGTAACACTGAAGCTTTCTTT. The rearrangement uses TRBV7-6 and TRBJ1-1, with D uncertain. V shed 5 bases and J shed 2 bases, with 15 bases lying between them. The germline V gene encodes CDR1 SGHVS and CDR2 FNYEAQ. There are 15 residues in the CDR3.